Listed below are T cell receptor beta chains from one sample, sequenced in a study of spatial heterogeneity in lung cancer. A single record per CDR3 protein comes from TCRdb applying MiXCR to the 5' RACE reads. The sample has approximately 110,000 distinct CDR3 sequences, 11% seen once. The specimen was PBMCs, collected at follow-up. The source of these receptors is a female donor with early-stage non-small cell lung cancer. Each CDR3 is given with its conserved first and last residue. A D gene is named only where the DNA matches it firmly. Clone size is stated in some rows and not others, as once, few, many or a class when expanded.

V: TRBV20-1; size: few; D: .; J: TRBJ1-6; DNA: TGCAGTGCTAGAGACAGTATAGATAATTCACCCCTCCACTTT; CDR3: CSARDSIDNSPLHF
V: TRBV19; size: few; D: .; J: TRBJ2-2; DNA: TGTGCCAGTAGCAACCAATATCCCGGGGAGCTGTTTTTT; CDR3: CASSNQYPGELFF
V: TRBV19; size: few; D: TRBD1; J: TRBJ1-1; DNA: TGTGCCAGTAGTGGGACAGGGGGCATGAACACTGAAGCTTTCTTT; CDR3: CASSGTGGMNTEAFF
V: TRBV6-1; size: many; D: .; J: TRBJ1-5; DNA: TGTGCCAGCAGTGAGGGACAGCCCCAGCATTTT; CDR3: CASSEGQPQHF
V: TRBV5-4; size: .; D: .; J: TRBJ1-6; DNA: TGTGCCAGCAGCTTGGCCGGGGAGTATTCACCCCTCCACTTT; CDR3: CASSLAGEYSPLHF
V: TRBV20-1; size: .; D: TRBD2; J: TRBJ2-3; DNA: TGCAGTGCTAACCTAGCGGGAAGGAGAGATACGCAGTATTTT; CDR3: CSANLAGRRDTQYF
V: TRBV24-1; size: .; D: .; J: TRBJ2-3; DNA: TGTGCCACCAGTTCCCCACTTACAGATACGCAGTATTTT; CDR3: CATSSPLTDTQYF
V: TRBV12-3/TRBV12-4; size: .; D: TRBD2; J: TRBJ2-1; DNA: TGTGCCAGCAGTCCCCCAGGAGCGGGAGGGAATGAGCAGTTCTTC; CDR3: CASSPPGAGGNEQFF
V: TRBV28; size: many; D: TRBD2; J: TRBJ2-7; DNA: TGTGCCAGCAGGGCCGGCGGGAGTTCCTACGAGCAGTACTTC; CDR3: CASRAGGSSYEQYF
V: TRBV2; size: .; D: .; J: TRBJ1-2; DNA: TGTGCCAGCAGAGAAGGGGCAGGGGACCCCATATTGCGTGGCTACACCTTC; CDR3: CASREGAGDPILRGYTF
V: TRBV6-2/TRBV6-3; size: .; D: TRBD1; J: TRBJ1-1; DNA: TGTGCCAGCAGCGAGGACAGGACTGAAGCTTTCTTT; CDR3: CASSEDRTEAFF